The 14 T cell receptor beta chains listed next were all sequenced from one sample in a study of shared clonotypes between healthy human individuals. Some clones are missing from TCRdb's copy, which holds only in-frame ones; the method was immunoSEQ multiplex PCR. In the table there are just over 2,000,000 clones, roughly 95% of which are singletons. Sequenced input: naive CD4+ T cells sorted from blood. Regarding subset: CD45RA+ positively selected. The origin of the receptors is a man between 18 and 35 years old in good health.

The rearrangement links TRBV9 to TRBJ1-6, with TRBD1 as a possible D gene (5 bases). In germline, CDR1 is SGDLS, CDR2 YYNGEE. The CDR3 sequence is 15 residues long. The V end was cut by 3 bases, the J end by 8 bases, with 15 bases between. The CDR3 DNA reads TGTGCCAGCAGCGCCCGACCACAGGCGGATTCACCCCTCCACTTT. This codes for CASSARPQADSPLHF.

The chain couples TRBV5-1 to TRBJ2-1, with D unclear. This CDR3 comprises 15 residues. V was shortened by 4 bases and J by 1 base, with 12 bases between the two germline ends. Germline CDR1 is SGHRS and CDR2 is YFSETQ. CDR3 DNA sequence: TGCGCCAGCAGCACCGGGTTCGGGTCCTACAATGAGCAGTTCTTC. This gives the protein CASSTGFGSYNEQFF.

The rearrangement uses TRBV30 and TRBJ1-2, with D unresolved. V was shortened by 5 bases and J by 2 bases, with 12 bases between the two germline ends. The CDR3 consists of 13 residues. CDR1 is GTSNPN, CDR2 SVGIG, per germline (reference sequence). This chain's CDR3 is CAWQKTGNYGYTF. CDR3 nucleotides: TGTGCCTGGCAAAAGACCGGAAACTATGGCTACACCTTC.

This chain uses TRBV5-1 with TRBJ2-7; D may be TRBD2 (6 bases). Germline V gene data show CDR1 as SGHRS and CDR2 as YFSETQ. Trimming left V 4 bases short and J 2 bases short, with 10 bases between. This CDR3 has 13 residues. CDR3 DNA: TGCGCCAGCAGCGGGAGGAGTCCCTACGAGCAGTACTTC. Protein product: CASSGRSPYEQYF.

The chain recombines TRBV5-4 with TRBJ2-1; the match to TRBD2 covers 12 bases. This CDR3 is built from 15 residues. Germline values: CDR1 SGHNT, CDR2 YYREEE (reference sequence). V lost 2 bases and J lost 7; bases outside the gene matches: 4. The CDR3 DNA reads TGTGCCAGCAGCTTTGGACTAGCGGGGACTAATGAGCAGTTCTTC. Encoded protein: CASSFGLAGTNEQFF.

The chain recombines TRBV2 with TRBJ1-5; D remains ambiguous. Trimming cost V 3 bases and J 7 bases, with 13 bases left between them. There are 14 residues in the CDR3. From germline, CDR1 is SNHLY and CDR2 FYNNEI. The CDR3 DNA reads TGTGCCAGCAGTGAGCGAGGAATAGGGCAGCCCCAGCATTTT. Protein product: CASSERGIGQPQHF.

V usage is TRBV2 and J usage is TRBJ2-7; D unclear. CDR1 is SNHLY and CDR2 is FYNNEI in the germline V gene. The CDR3 has 12 residues. With 8 bases removed from V and 2 bases from J, the gap between germline ends came to 10 bases. The CDR3 is CASCPQAYEQYF. In DNA form, the CDR3 reads TGTGCCAGCTGCCCTCAAGCCTACGAGCAGTACTTC.

The V and J genes are TRBV10-1 and TRBJ1-1, with D uncertain. The germline CDR1 and CDR2 sequences are WNHNN and SYGVQD (reference sequence). Trimming pared 7 bases from V and 0 bases from J, leaving 9 bases between. This CDR3 is 13 amino acids long. In DNA, the CDR3 is TGCGCCAGCAATTCGGGTATGAACACTGAAGCTTTCTTT. It codes for CASNSGMNTEAFF.

The chain has TRBV9 and TRBJ2-1; 14 bases map to TRBD2. V trimming: 3 bases; J trimming: 2 bases; junction bases outside the gene matches: 1. The CDR3 sequence is 16 residues long. Germline CDR1 SGDLS, CDR2 YYNGEE. The CDR3 coding sequence is TGTGCCAGCAGCGCGGGACTAGCGGGAGCCTACAATGAGCAGTTCTTC. Translated, it gives CASSAGLAGAYNEQFF.

J is TRBJ2-1 and V is TRBV7-2; no clear D gene. CDR1 and CDR2 (germline): SGHTA, FQGNSA. Deletions cut 7 bases from V and 5 bases from J, with 21 bases between. The CDR3 runs to 16 residues. The CDR3 DNA reads as TGTGCCAGCAACCAACTGAGTTTGGCCGTCCACAATGAGCAGTTCTTC. Protein: CASNQLSLAVHNEQFF.

The chain carries TRBV4-2 and TRBJ1-3, with D perhaps TRBD1 (6 bases). The CDR3 runs 17 residues. With 0 bases removed from V and 0 bases from J, the gap between germline ends came to 12 bases. The V gene's germline CDR1 is LGHNA and CDR2 YNFKEQ. CDR3 in DNA: TGTGCCAGCAGCCAAGAACGCCAGGGGCACTCTGGAAACACCATATATTTT. Translation gives CASSQERQGHSGNTIYF.

The chain joins TRBV2 to TRBJ2-7; D gene unclear. Germline V gene sequence: CDR1 SNHLY, CDR2 FYNNEI. The V and J ends lost 5 bases and 3 bases respectively, with 14 bases between them. The CDR3 has 14 residues. The CDR3 region has the DNA TGTGCCAGCAGTCCCTATAGAGAAGGCTACGAGCAGTACTTC. Its protein product is CASSPYREGYEQYF. The full variable domain, in which reference TRBV2 and TRBJ2-7 provide the parts outside the CDR3, is EPEVTQTPSHQVTQMGQEVILRCVPISNHLYFYWYRQILGQKVEFLVSFYNNEISEKSEIFDDQFSVERPDGSNFTLKIRSTKLEDSAMYFCASSPYREGYEQYFGPGTRLTVT.

The gene calls are TRBV5-1 and TRBJ1-1, with D uncertain. The CDR3 has 13 residues. The germline V gene encodes CDR1 SGHRS and CDR2 YFSETQ. Trimming removed 3 bases at V and 1 base at J, with 7 bases between. The CDR3 is CASSWEKNTEAFF. CDR3 nucleotide sequence: TGCGCCAGCAGCTGGGAGAAGAACACTGAAGCTTTCTTT.

The genes are TRBV28 and TRBJ2-1; 9 bases line up with TRBD2. The germline V gene has CDR1 MDHEN and CDR2 SYDVKM. With 6 bases clipped from V and 6 bases from J, the junction kept 3 bases outside the gene matches. The CDR3 sequence is 13 residues long. The CDR3 here is CASSLAGINEQFF. The CDR3 DNA follows: TGTGCCAGCAGCCTAGCGGGGATCAATGAGCAGTTCTTC.